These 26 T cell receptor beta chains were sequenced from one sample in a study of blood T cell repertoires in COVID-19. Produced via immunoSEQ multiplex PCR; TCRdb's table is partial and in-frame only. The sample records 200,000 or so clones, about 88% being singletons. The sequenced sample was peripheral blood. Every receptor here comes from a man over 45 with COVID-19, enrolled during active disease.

The CDR3 DNA is TGTGCCAGCAGCTTAAGTGCTAGCGGGGACTTCTTGGAGCAGTACTTC. Residues: CASSLSASGDFLEQYF. The chain uses TRBV13 and TRBJ2-7; 9 positions match TRBD2. The V segment lost 2 bases and the J segment 7 bases; nucleotides outside the gene matches: 12. From germline, CDR1 is PRHDT and CDR2 FYEKMQ (reference sequence). The CDR3 is 16 amino acids.

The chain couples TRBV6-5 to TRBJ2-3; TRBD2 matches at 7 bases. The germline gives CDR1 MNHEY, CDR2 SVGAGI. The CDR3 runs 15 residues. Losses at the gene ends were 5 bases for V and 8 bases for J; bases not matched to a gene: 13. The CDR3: CASSTTSDTVGTQYF. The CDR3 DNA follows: TGTGCCAGCAGTACTACTAGCGACACAGTTGGTACGCAGTATTTT.

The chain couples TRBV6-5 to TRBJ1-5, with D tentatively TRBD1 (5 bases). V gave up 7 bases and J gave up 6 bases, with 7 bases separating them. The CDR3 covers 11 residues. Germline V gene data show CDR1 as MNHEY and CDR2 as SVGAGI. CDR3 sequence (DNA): TGTGCCAGCAAACAGGTTCAGCCCCAGCATTTT. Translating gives CASKQVQPQHF.

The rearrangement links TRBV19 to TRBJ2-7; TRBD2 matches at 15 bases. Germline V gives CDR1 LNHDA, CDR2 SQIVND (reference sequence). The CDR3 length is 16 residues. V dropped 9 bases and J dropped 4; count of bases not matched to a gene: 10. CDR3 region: CASRTSGRAYHYEQYF. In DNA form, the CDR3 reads TGTGCCAGCAGGACTAGCGGGAGGGCCTATCATTACGAGCAGTACTTC.

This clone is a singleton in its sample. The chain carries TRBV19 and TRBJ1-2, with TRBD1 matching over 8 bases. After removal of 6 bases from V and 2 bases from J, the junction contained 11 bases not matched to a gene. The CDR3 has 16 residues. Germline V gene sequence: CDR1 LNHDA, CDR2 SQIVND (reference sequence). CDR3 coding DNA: TGTGCCAGTAGGGGGACAGGTCGGGCCTGGAACTATGGCTACACCTTC. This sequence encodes CASRGTGRAWNYGYTF.

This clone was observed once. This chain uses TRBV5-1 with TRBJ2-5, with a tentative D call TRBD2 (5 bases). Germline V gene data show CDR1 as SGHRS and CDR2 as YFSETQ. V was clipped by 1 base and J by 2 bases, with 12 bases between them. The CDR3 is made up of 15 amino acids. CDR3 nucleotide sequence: TGCGCCAGCAGCTTGAGTCTAGCAAGTCAAGAGACCCAGTACTTC. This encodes CASSLSLASQETQYF.

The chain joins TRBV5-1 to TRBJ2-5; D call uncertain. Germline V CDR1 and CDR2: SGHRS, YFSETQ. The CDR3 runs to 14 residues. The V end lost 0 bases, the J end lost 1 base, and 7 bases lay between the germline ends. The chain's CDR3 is CASSLASFQETQYF. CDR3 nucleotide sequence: TGCGCCAGCAGCTTGGCCTCCTTCCAAGAGACCCAGTACTTC.

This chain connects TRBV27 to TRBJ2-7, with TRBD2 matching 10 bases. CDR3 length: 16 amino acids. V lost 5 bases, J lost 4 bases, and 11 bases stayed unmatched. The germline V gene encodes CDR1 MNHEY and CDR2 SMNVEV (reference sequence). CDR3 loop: CASSPQPSGSLYEQYF. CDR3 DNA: TGTGCCAGCAGTCCACAACCTAGCGGGAGTCTATACGAGCAGTACTTC.

This chain's CDR3 is CASSPVGQTTDTQYF. The CDR3 DNA reads as TGTGCCAGCTCACCGGTAGGACAGACCACAGATACGCAGTATTTT. The rearrangement joins TRBV18 to TRBJ2-3; possible D gene TRBD1, 6 bases. V lost 3 bases, J lost 2 bases, and 12 bases lay in between. There are 15 residues in the CDR3. Germline CDR1 reads KGHSH; CDR2 reads LQKENI.

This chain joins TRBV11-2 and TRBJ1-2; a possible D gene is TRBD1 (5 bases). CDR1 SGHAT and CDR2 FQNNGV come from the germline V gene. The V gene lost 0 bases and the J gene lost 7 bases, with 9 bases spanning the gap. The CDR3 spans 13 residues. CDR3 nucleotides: TGTGCCAGCAGCTTAGACAGGGCCGGTGGCTACACCTTC. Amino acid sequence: CASSLDRAGGYTF.

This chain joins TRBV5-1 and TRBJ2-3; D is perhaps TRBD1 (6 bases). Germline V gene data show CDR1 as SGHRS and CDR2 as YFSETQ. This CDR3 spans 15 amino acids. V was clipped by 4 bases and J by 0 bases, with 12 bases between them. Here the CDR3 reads CASSLRDTSTDTQYF. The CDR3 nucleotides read TGCGCCAGCAGCCTCCGGGACACTAGCACAGATACGCAGTATTTT.

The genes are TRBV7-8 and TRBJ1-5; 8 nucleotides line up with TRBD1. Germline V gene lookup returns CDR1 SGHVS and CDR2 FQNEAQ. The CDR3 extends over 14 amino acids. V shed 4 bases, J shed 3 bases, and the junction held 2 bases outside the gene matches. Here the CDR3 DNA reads TGTGCCAGCAGCTCAGGGGGCAACAATCAGCCCCAGCATTTT. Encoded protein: CASSSGGNNQPQHF.

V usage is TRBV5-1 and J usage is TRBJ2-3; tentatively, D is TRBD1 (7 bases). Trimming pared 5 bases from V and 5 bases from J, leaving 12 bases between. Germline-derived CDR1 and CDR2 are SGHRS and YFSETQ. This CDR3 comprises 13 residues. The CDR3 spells CASRSQGGDTQYF. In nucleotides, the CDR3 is TGCGCCAGCAGGTCCCAGGGGGGAGATACGCAGTATTTT.

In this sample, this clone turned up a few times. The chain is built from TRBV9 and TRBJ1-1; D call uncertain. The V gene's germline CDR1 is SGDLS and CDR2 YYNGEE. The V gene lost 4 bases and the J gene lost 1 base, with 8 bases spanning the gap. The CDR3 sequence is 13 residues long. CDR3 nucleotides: TGTGCCAGCAGCCCAGGTTGGAACACTGAAGCTTTCTTT. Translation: CASSPGWNTEAFF.

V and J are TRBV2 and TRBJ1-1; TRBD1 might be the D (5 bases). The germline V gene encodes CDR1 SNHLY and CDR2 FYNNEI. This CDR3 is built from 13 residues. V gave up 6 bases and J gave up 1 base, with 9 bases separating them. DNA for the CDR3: TGTGCCAGCAGATCCCAGGGGAACACTGAAGCTTTCTTT. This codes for CASRSQGNTEAFF.

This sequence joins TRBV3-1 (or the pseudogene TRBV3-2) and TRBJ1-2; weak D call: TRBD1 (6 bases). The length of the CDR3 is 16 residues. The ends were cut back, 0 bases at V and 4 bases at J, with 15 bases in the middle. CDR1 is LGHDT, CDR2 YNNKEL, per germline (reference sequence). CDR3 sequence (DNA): TGTGCCAGCAGCCAAGATTTCGCAGGGGTCGGCTATGGCTACACCTTC. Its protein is CASSQDFAGVGYGYTF.

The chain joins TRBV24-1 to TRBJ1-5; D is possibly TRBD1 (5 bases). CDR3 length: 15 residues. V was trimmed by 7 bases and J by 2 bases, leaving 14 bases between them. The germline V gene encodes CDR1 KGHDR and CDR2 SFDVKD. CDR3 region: CATRGGGAGNQPQHF. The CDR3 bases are TGTGCCACCAGGGGGGGAGGGGCTGGCAATCAGCCCCAGCATTTT.

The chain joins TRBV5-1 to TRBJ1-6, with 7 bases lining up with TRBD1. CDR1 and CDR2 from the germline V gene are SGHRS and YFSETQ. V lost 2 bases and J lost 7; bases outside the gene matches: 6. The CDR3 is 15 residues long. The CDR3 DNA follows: TGCGCCAGCAGCTTAACCGGGACAGAGAATTCACCCCTCCACTTT. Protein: CASSLTGTENSPLHF.

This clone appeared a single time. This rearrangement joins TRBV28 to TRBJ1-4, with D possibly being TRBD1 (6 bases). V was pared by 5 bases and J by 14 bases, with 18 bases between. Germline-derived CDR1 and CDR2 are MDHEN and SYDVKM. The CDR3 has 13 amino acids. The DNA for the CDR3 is TGTGCCAGCAGTCCCCGCGCGGGGGCAGGGCTGTTTTTT. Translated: CASSPRAGAGLFF.

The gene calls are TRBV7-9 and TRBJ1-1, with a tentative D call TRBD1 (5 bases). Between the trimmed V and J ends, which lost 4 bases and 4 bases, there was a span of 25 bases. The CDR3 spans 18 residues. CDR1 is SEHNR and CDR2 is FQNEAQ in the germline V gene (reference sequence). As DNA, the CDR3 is TGTGCCAGCAGCTCAGAGTGGGATGGGATTACCCAGGGCACTGAAGCTTTCTTT. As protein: CASSSEWDGITQGTEAFF.

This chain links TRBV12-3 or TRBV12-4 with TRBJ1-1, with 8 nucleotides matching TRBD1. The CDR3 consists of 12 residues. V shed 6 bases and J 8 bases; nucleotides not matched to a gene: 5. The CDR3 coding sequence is TGTGCCAGCAGCCCGCAGGGGGCCGAAGCTTTCTTT. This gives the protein CASSPQGAEAFF.

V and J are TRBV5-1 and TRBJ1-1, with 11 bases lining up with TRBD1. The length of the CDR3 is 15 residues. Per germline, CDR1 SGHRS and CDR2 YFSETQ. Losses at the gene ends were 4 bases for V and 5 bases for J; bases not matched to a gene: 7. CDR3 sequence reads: CASSERTGGGTEAFF. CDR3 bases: TGCGCCAGCAGCGAAAGGACAGGGGGCGGGACTGAAGCTTTCTTT.

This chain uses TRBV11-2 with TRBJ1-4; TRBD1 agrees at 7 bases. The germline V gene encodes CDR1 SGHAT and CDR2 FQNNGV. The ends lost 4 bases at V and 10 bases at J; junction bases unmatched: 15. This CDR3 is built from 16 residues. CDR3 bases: TGTGCCAGCAGCTCCACAGGGGTCGGGTCCGGAGGAAAACTGTTTTTT. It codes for CASSSTGVGSGGKLFF.

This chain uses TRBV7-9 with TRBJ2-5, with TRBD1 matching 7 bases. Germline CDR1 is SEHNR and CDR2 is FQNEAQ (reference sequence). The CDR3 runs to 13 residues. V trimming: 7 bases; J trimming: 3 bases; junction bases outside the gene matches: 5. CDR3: CASTLGGEETQYF. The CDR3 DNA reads TGTGCCAGCACCCTAGGGGGCGAAGAGACCCAGTACTTC.

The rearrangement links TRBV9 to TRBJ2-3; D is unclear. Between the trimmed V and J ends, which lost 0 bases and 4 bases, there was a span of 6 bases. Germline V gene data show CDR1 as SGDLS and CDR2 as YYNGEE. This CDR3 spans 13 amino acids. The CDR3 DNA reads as TGTGCCAGCAGCGTAGCCCTCTCAGATACGCAGTATTTT. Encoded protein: CASSVALSDTQYF.

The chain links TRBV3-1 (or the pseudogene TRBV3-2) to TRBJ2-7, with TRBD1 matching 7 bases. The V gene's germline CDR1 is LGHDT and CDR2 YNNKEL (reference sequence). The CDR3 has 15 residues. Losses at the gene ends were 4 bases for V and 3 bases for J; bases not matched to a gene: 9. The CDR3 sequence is CASSPRQGLFYEQYF. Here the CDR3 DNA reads TGTGCCAGCAGCCCACGACAGGGCCTCTTCTACGAGCAGTACTTC.